The 30 T cell receptor beta chains reported below all come from one sample, sequenced in a study of shared clonotypes between healthy human individuals. Sequencing used immunoSEQ multiplex PCR; TCRdb keeps in-frame clones, though not all of them. This table has 2 million to 2.5 million clones, around 92% appearing once. Sequencing used naive CD4+ T cells from PBMCs. Stated subset: CD45RA+ positively selected. The receptors originated from a man between 18 and 29 years old in good health. Some clones in this sample may be carry-over from other donors' samples.

The CDR3 DNA reads TGTGCCAGCTTGCCCGGGCTACACCAGTTCTTC. It codes for CASLPGLHQFF. V usage is TRBV2 and J usage is TRBJ2-1; no clear D. The length of the CDR3 is 11 residues. The germline V gene encodes CDR1 SNHLY and CDR2 FYNNEI. V was cut by 8 bases and J by 13 bases, with 15 bases left in between.

The chain recombines TRBV12-5 with TRBJ1-2; 7 bases are a match to TRBD1. V lost 6 bases and J lost 2; bases outside the gene matches: 3. This CDR3 comprises 13 residues. The V gene's germline CDR1 is LGHNT and CDR2 FRNRAP. The CDR3: CASGPTGNYGYTF. The CDR3 region has the DNA TGTGCTAGTGGCCCGACAGGGAACTATGGCTACACCTTC.

J is TRBJ2-1 and V is TRBV7-2, with 9 bases lining up with TRBD2. V was clipped by 9 bases and J by 5 bases; unmatched bases: 5. Per the germline V gene, CDR1 is SGHTA and CDR2 is FQGNSA. This CDR3 has 13 amino acids. CDR3 in DNA: TGTGCCAGTGGACTAGCGAGGGACAATGAGCAGTTCTTC. Amino acid sequence: CASGLARDNEQFF.

The chain joins TRBV18 to TRBJ1-1, with no clear D. This CDR3 has 13 residues. The germline gives CDR1 KGHSH, CDR2 LQKENI. V lost 5 bases and J lost 5, with 12 bases in between. This CDR3 reads CASSSTEGTEAFF. Written as DNA, the CDR3 is TGTGCCAGCTCATCGACGGAGGGAACTGAAGCTTTCTTT. The whole variable domain, filled in from reference TRBV18 and TRBJ1-1, reads NAGVMQNPRHLVRRRGQEARLRCSPMKGHSHVYWYRQLPEEGLKFMVYLQKENIIDESGMPKERFSAEFPKEGPSILRIQQVVRGDSAAYFCASSSTEGTEAFFGQGTRLTVV.

The V and J genes are TRBV5-1 and TRBJ2-1; perhaps D is TRBD1 or TRBD2 (7 bases each). CDR1 is SGHRS, CDR2 YFSETQ, per germline. The germline V and J ends were trimmed by 4 bases and 10 bases, with 21 bases remaining between them. CDR3 size: 15 residues. CDR3 sequence (DNA): TGCGCCAGCAGCCCGTCAGGGGGAGGGCCCCGGGAGCAGTTCTTC. Translation: CASSPSGGGPREQFF. Full variable domain (rest looked up from reference TRBV5-1 and TRBJ2-1): KAGVTQTPRYLIKTRGQQVTLSCSPISGHRSVSWYQQTPGQGLQFLFEYFSETQRNKGNFPGRFSGRQFSNSRSEMNVSTLELGDSALYLCASSPSGGGPREQFFGPGTRLTVL.

This clone has only a few counts. The chain is built from TRBV18 and TRBJ2-2, with D possibly being TRBD1 (6 bases). The CDR3 has 15 amino acids. V was pared by 3 bases and J by 6 bases, with 14 bases between. Looked up from germline, CDR1 is KGHSH and CDR2 is LQKENI. The CDR3 loop reads CASSPIQQGPGELFF. The CDR3 region has the DNA TGTGCCAGCTCACCTATACAACAGGGCCCCGGGGAGCTGTTTTTT.

The rearrangement links TRBV5-1 to TRBJ2-3; no firm D call. Trimming removed 2 bases at V and 2 bases at J, with 9 bases between. Germline V CDR1 and CDR2: SGHRS, YFSETQ. This CDR3 is 14 amino acids long. The CDR3 DNA sequence: TGCGCCAGCAGCTTAGACCACCCCACAGATACGCAGTATTTT. Translating gives CASSLDHPTDTQYF.

A remark on this clone: Within the sample, other DNA sequences also encode this same CDR3. The V call is TRBV11-2, the J call TRBJ1-5, with no clear D. Trimming stripped 5 bases from V and 4 bases from J, with 12 bases between. The CDR3 extends over 14 amino acids. Germline-derived CDR1 and CDR2 are SGHAT and FQNNGV. The CDR3 nucleotides are TGTGCCAGCAGCCCCCTTGGGCGTAATCAGCCCCAGCATTTT. Amino acid sequence: CASSPLGRNQPQHF.

The rearrangement joins TRBV7-8 to TRBJ2-7, with D uncertain. Looked up from germline, CDR1 is SGHVS and CDR2 is FQNEAQ. This CDR3 contains 15 residues. Trimming shortened V by 4 bases and J by 0 bases, and 13 bases separated the two germline ends. CDR3 DNA: TGTGCCAGCAGCTCGACAACTTCAAGCTCCTACGAGCAGTACTTC. Translated, it gives CASSSTTSSSYEQYF.

The chain has TRBV11-2 and TRBJ2-3; D unclear. CDR1 and CDR2 (germline): SGHAT, FQNNGV. The CDR3 loop spans 12 amino acids. The germline V and J ends were trimmed by 6 bases and 2 bases, with 6 bases remaining between them. CDR3 sequence: CASRLFTDTQYF. CDR3 nucleotide sequence: TGTGCCAGCAGATTATTCACAGATACGCAGTATTTT.

The chain joins TRBV11-2 to TRBJ2-1, with D unresolved. The CDR3 extends over 15 amino acids. CDR1 and CDR2 (germline): SGHAT, FQNNGV. Trimming removed 2 bases from V and 6 bases from J, with 14 bases in between. As DNA, the CDR3 is TGTGCCAGCAGCTTATTCGTTAGTGCGGTCAATGAGCAGTTCTTC. As protein: CASSLFVSAVNEQFF.

With regard to this clone: The identical CDR3 is also encoded by other nucleotide sequences in the sample. The chain combines TRBV7-9 with TRBJ1-1, with a weak D call TRBD1 (5 bases). The CDR3 covers 12 residues. Trimming took off 5 bases at V and 7 bases at J, with 11 bases between the two ends. Germline CDR1 SEHNR, CDR2 FQNEAQ (reference sequence). CDR3 loop: CASSPRDLEAFF. In nucleotides, the CDR3 is TGTGCCAGCAGCCCTAGGGACCTTGAAGCTTTCTTT.

V and J are TRBV27 and TRBJ2-3, with TRBD2 as a possible D gene (6 bases). Germline-derived CDR1 and CDR2 are MNHEY and SMNVEV (reference sequence). The CDR3 covers 13 residues. V was pared by 5 bases and J by 4 bases, with 10 bases between. The CDR3 protein is CASSLRLADTQYF. The CDR3 DNA follows: TGTGCCAGCAGTCTAAGACTAGCAGATACGCAGTATTTT.

With regard to this clone: Other DNA sequences in this sample translate to the same CDR3. The rearrangement uses TRBV28 and TRBJ2-6; D is unresolved. The CDR3 is made up of 15 amino acids. The germline V and J ends were trimmed by 1 base and 1 base, with 5 bases remaining between them. Germline V gives CDR1 MDHEN, CDR2 SYDVKM. The CDR3 sequence is CASSLSGSGANVLTF. The CDR3 DNA is TGTGCCAGCAGTTTATCGGGTTCTGGGGCCAACGTCCTGACTTTC.

About this clone: The sample has other DNA sequences that encode this CDR3 too. J is TRBJ2-2 and V is TRBV5-1, with D perhaps TRBD2 (5 bases). CDR1 and CDR2 (germline): SGHRS, YFSETQ. CDR3 size: 15 residues. V dropped 6 bases and J dropped 0 bases, with 12 bases sitting between them. CDR3 in amino acids: CASTREGANTGELFF. In DNA form, the CDR3 reads TGCGCCAGCACCCGTGAGGGCGCGAACACCGGGGAGCTGTTTTTT.

The chain employs TRBV2 and TRBJ1-5; maybe TRBD1 (5 bases). CDR1 and CDR2 (germline): SNHLY, FYNNEI. CDR3 length: 15 amino acids. The V and J ends lost 5 bases and 4 bases respectively, with 15 bases between them. CDR3: CASSPFKGPNQPQHF. The CDR3 region has the DNA TGTGCCAGCAGTCCGTTTAAGGGGCCTAATCAGCCCCAGCATTTT.

The rearrangement joins TRBV5-1 to TRBJ2-5; perhaps TRBD2 as D (5 bases). The V gene lost 1 base and the J gene lost 5 bases, with 15 bases spanning the gap. Per the germline V gene, CDR1 is SGHRS and CDR2 is YFSETQ. The CDR3 length is 15 residues. The CDR3: CASSLLGSAGETQYF. The DNA for the CDR3 is TGCGCCAGCAGCTTGTTGGGCAGCGCGGGCGAGACCCAGTACTTC.

J is TRBJ1-5 and V is TRBV10-3, with D unresolved. Germline assignment: CDR1 ENHRY and CDR2 SYGVKD. The CDR3 is 13 residues long. Deletions cut 10 bases from V and 4 bases from J, with 14 bases between. The CDR3 DNA is TGTGCCACCTCCCCCACCGCGAATCAGCCCCAGCATTTT. Its protein is CATSPTANQPQHF.

The chain is built from TRBV5-1 and TRBJ1-1; weak D call: TRBD1 (5 bases). Trimming took 0 bases from V and 1 from J, leaving 10 bases between them. The CDR3 has 15 amino acids. Germline CDR1 is SGHRS and CDR2 is YFSETQ. In DNA form, the CDR3 reads TGCGCCAGCAGCTTGGCCGCAGGGAGGAACACTGAAGCTTTCTTT. Translation: CASSLAAGRNTEAFF.

This chain uses TRBV5-1 with TRBJ2-2, with D unclear. The germline V gene has CDR1 SGHRS and CDR2 YFSETQ. This CDR3 is built from 16 residues. Trimming removed 0 bases at V and 4 bases at J, with 13 bases between. The DNA for the CDR3 is TGCGCCAGCAGCTTGGTGGCACAGTTGGTCACCGGGGAGCTGTTTTTT. Translation gives CASSLVAQLVTGELFF.

This chain joins TRBV7-6 and TRBJ1-1; D is ambiguous. V dropped 2 bases and J dropped 3 bases, with 10 bases sitting between them. The CDR3 sequence is 14 residues long. The germline CDR1 and CDR2 sequences are SGHVS and FNYEAQ. CDR3 amino acids: CASSLSSYDTEAFF. The CDR3 coding sequence is TGTGCCAGCAGCTTATCGTCGTACGACACTGAAGCTTTCTTT. Using reference TRBV7-6 and TRBJ1-1 for the parts outside the CDR3, the full variable domain is GAGVSQSPRYKVTKRGQDVALRCDPISGHVSLYWYRQALGQGPEFLTYFNYEAQQDKSGLPNDRFSAERPEGSISTLTIQRTEQRDSAMYRCASSLSSYDTEAFFGQGTRLTVV.

The chain recombines TRBV7-9 with TRBJ2-3; 9 positions agree with TRBD1. V was pared by 5 bases and J by 3 bases, with 6 bases of the junction left unmatched. This CDR3 comprises 15 residues. The germline V gene has CDR1 SEHNR and CDR2 FQNEAQ (reference sequence). In DNA form, the CDR3 reads TGTGCCAGCAGCCTCACAGGGGGCGCGACAGATACGCAGTATTTT. Its protein is CASSLTGGATDTQYF.

V gene TRBV7-2 combines with J gene TRBJ2-7, with D maybe TRBD2 (6 bases). The CDR3 length is 14 residues. Germline CDR1 and CDR2: SGHTA and FQGNSA. V lost 1 base and J 4 bases, leaving 11 bases between the germline ends. The CDR3 DNA reads TGTGCCAGCAGCTTAGGTGGCGGGATTTACGAGCAGTACTTC. This sequence encodes CASSLGGGIYEQYF.

The chain uses TRBV5-6 and TRBJ1-5; 9 nucleotides agree with TRBD1. Per the germline V gene, CDR1 is SGHDT and CDR2 is YYEEEE. The CDR3 has 13 residues. With 4 bases clipped from V and 6 bases from J, the junction kept 2 bases outside the gene matches. This chain's CDR3 is CASSRQGVQPQHF. For the CDR3, the DNA is TGTGCCAGCAGCCGACAGGGGGTTCAGCCCCAGCATTTT.

To note about this clone: This sample also contains other DNA sequences that code for the same CDR3. This chain joins TRBV28 and TRBJ1-5; D gene unclear. This CDR3 spans 14 amino acids. The V and J ends lost 0 bases and 1 base respectively, with 4 bases between them. Germline V gene data show CDR1 as MDHEN and CDR2 as SYDVKM. The CDR3, as DNA: TGTGCCAGCAGTTTATGGGGGAGCAATCAGCCCCAGCATTTT. It is translated as CASSLWGSNQPQHF.

The chain links TRBV6-5 to TRBJ1-4; weak D call: TRBD1 (5 bases). The V and J ends lost 0 bases and 10 bases respectively, with 15 bases between them. Germline CDR1 reads MNHEY; CDR2 reads SVGAGI. The length of the CDR3 is 15 residues. Here the CDR3 DNA reads TGTGCCAGCAGTTACTCGGGGGAATCGGCGGGAAAACTGTTTTTT. It is translated as CASSYSGESAGKLFF.

V and J are TRBV11-1 and TRBJ2-7; D not resolved. CDR3 length: 13 residues. Germline CDR1 SGHAT, CDR2 FQDESV (reference sequence). V was cut by 0 bases and J by 8 bases, with 11 bases left in between. CDR3 amino acids: CASSLALRAQQYF. The DNA for the CDR3 is TGTGCCAGCAGCTTAGCGCTAAGGGCGCAGCAGTACTTC.

A single count supports this clone. This chain connects TRBV7-2 to TRBJ1-2; the D gene is possibly TRBD1 (5 bases). The CDR3 spans 16 residues. Germline V CDR1 and CDR2: SGHTA, FQGNSA. Trimming pared 3 bases from V and 2 bases from J, leaving 16 bases between. The DNA for the CDR3 is TGTGCCAGCAGCTTCCCAGGCCTGGGGGGAAACTATGGCTACACCTTC. Residues: CASSFPGLGGNYGYTF.

The rearrangement uses TRBV29-1 and TRBJ2-3, with TRBD2 identical over 9 bases. Germline CDR1 is SQVTM and CDR2 is ANQGSEA. J lost 5 bases, V lost 6 bases, and 12 bases had no gene match. This CDR3 spans 15 amino acids. CDR3 in amino acids: CSVTRLAGVLDTQYF. CDR3 bases: TGCAGCGTGACCAGATTAGCGGGAGTTTTAGATACGCAGTATTTT.

V gene TRBV5-1 combines with J gene TRBJ2-7; TRBD2 agrees at 7 bases. This CDR3 contains 11 residues. Germline lookup yields CDR1 SGHRS and CDR2 YFSETQ. Trimming removed 7 bases from V and 6 bases from J; junction bases left unmatched: 4. The CDR3 DNA reads TGCGCCAGCGGGGAGGGTTTCGAGCAGTACTTC. The encoded protein is CASGEGFEQYF.